The rows below give T cell receptor beta chains drawn from one sample of a study of T cells in Graves' hyperthyroidism and ophthalmopathy. TCRdb re-analysed the multiplex PCR reads in MiXCR, keeping a single row per CDR3 protein. The profile covers some 300,000 distinct CDR3 sequences, with 12% to 15% appearing a single time and approximately 7.9% taken by the ten largest. Specimen: blood. The receptors come from a woman aged 40-49 years with Graves' hyperthyroidism. CDR3s include the opening cysteine and the closing phenylalanine or tryptophan. D genes are given only for firm matches. For some rows the clone size is stated as once, few or many, or as a class when expanded; others skip it.

>-|TRBV12-3/TRBV12-4|TRBJ2-7|many
TGTGCCAGCAGCTTCAGTCTCGGCTCCCCCTACGAGCAGTACTTC
CASSFSLGSPYEQYF
>-|TRBV27|TRBJ1-5|many
TGTGCCAGCAGTTCATTCATTAATCAGCCCCAGCATTTT
CASSSFINQPQHF
>TRBD1|TRBV30|TRBJ1-5|many
TGTGCCTGGGGGGGACAGGGCAATCAGCCCCAGCATTTT
CAWGGQGNQPQHF
>TRBD1|TRBV12-3/TRBV12-4|TRBJ2-3|many
TGTGCCAGCAGTTCCCGACAGGGACGGAGGGATACGCAGTATTTT
CASSSRQGRRDTQYF
>-|TRBV7-2|TRBJ2-1|many
TGTGCCAGCAGCTTAGATGTCGCAATCACCGACAATGAGCAGTTCTTC
CASSLDVAITDNEQFF
>TRBD2|TRBV5-4|TRBJ2-5|few
TGTGCCAGCAGCTCGACTAGCGGGAGGTGGGGAGAGACCCAGTACTTC
CASSSTSGRWGETQYF
>TRBD1|TRBV7-9|TRBJ2-5|many
TGTGCCAGCAGCTTCGCCTACAGGGGGCGCCCGGAGACCCAGTACTTC
CASSFAYRGRPETQYF
>-|TRBV28|TRBJ1-4|many
TGTGCCAGCAGTTTGGCACGGGACACCATTAATGAAAAACTGTTTTTT
CASSLARDTINEKLFF
>TRBD2|TRBV27|TRBJ2-2|many
TGTGCCAGCAGTTTTATTGGCGGGGGAACCGGGGAGCTGTTTTTT
CASSFIGGGTGELFF
>-|TRBV24-1|TRBJ2-3|few
TGTGCCACCAGTGATTTGCAGAGGAGCGGGTTAAAGTATTTT
CATSDLQRSGLKYF
>TRBD1|TRBV4-2|TRBJ1-2|many
TGTGCCAGCAGCCAAGATCGGACAGGGGGCTATGGCTACACCTTC
CASSQDRTGGYGYTF
>-|TRBV11-3|TRBJ2-3|many
TGTGCCAGCAGCTTAGATGGGGAAGATACGCAGTATTTT
CASSLDGEDTQYF
>-|TRBV10-3|TRBJ1-4|-
TGTGCCATCAGTCAGGGTCCGGAAAAACTGTTTTTT
CAISQGPEKLFF
>-|TRBV3-1|TRBJ1-4|many
TGTGCCAGCAGCCATACGAGTAGGGGTGAAAAACTGTTTTTT
CASSHTSRGEKLFF